The source of this T cell receptor beta chain is a study of monozygotic twins with inflammatory bowel disease. The germline CDR1 and CDR2 sequences are SGHTA and FQGNSA. CDR3 length: 15 amino acids. TCRdb re-called the 5' RACE reads and catalogs CDR3 proteins one per entry, DNA excluded. The sample has some 300,000 distinct CDR3 sequences; the top ten hold 5.6%. This TCR was recovered from a human donor with ulcerative colitis or Crohn's disease, or a healthy co-twin of an affected twin (not recorded which). This chain uses TRBV7-2 with TRBJ1-5. Material for sequencing was blood. CDR3 protein: CASSSGLNSNQPQHF.